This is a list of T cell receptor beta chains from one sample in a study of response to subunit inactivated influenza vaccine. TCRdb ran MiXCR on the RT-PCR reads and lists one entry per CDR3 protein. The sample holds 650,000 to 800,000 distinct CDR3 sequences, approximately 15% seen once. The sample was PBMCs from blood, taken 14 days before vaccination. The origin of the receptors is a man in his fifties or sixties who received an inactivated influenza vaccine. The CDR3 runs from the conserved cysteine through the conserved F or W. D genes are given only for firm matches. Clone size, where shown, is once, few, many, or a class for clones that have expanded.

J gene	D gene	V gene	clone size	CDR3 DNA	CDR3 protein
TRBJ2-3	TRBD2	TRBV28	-	TGTGCCAGCAGTCTAGCGGGAGGGGAAGCAGATACGCAGTATTTT	CASSLAGGEADTQYF
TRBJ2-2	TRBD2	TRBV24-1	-	TGTGCCACCGGGGCACTAGCGAACCCCGGGGAGCTGTTTTTT	CATGALANPGELFF
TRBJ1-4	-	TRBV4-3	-	TGCGCCAGCAGCCAAGAATATACCCTCTCCAATGAAAAACTGTTTTTT	CASSQEYTLSNEKLFF
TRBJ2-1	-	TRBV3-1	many	TGTGCCAGCAGCCGGCTTAGGGGGGAGTTCTACAATGAGCAGTTCTTC	CASSRLRGEFYNEQFF
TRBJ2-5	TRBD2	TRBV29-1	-	TGCAGCGTTTTCGGGGGGGACGCCCTCCAAGAGACCCAGTACTTC	CSVFGGDALQETQYF
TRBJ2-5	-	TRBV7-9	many	TGTGCCAGCAGCTTAATAGGCAGAAGGGAGACCCAGTACTTC	CASSLIGRRETQYF
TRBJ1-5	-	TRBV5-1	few	TGCGCCAGCAACGGGGGGACGAGTCTCCTAAATCAGCCCCAGCATTTT	CASNGGTSLLNQPQHF
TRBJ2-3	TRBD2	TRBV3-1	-	TGTGCCAGCAGCCAAACTAGCGAGGATACGCAGTATTTT	CASSQTSEDTQYF
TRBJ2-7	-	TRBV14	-	TGTGCCAGCAGCCAAGTACGGGACACCCCTGTTTACGAGCAGTACTTC	CASSQVRDTPVYEQYF
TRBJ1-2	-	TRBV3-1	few	TGTGCCAGCAGCCAAGCGGTGTCGGGGAGGAATGGCTATGGCTACACCTTC	CASSQAVSGRNGYGYTF
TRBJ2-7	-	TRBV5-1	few	TGCGCCAGCAGCTTAACCCGGTCCGAGGACCACGAGCAGTACTTC	CASSLTRSEDHEQYF
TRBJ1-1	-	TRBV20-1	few	TGCAGTGCGAGAAACAGGGAATGGAACACTGAAGCTTTCTTT	CSARNREWNTEAFF
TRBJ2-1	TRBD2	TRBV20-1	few	TGCAGTGCTACCGAGACTAGCGGGATGTTCGATGAGCAGTTCTTC	CSATETSGMFDEQFF
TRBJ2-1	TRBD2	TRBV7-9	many	TGTGCCAGCAGCTTACAGCTAGCGGGGTACAATGAGCAGTTCTTC	CASSLQLAGYNEQFF
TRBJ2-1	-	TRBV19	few	TGTGCCAGTAGTAATACGTGGAGCCTCAATGAGCAGTTCTTC	CASSNTWSLNEQFF
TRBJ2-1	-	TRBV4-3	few	TGCGCCAGCAGCCAAGATAGCCAGGTCTACAATGAGCAGTTCTTC	CASSQDSQVYNEQFF
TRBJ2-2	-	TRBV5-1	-	TGCGCCAGCAGCGATACAGGGATTCGCACCGGGGAGCTGTTTTTT	CASSDTGIRTGELFF
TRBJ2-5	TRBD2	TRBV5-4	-	TGTGCCAGCAGCGCGACATGGGAGGGCCCAGAGACCCAGTACTTC	CASSATWEGPETQYF
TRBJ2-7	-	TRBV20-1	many	TGCAGTGCTGGGCAGGGTAGGGCTTCCGGCGAGCAGTACTTC	CSAGQGRASGEQYF
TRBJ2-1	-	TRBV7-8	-	TGTGCCAGCAGTTTAGTAGCAGGAGAGCAGATCTTC	CASSLVAGEQIF
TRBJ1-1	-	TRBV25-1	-	TGTGCCAGCAGTCCCCGGAGGTGGGCTTTCTTT	CASSPRRWAFF
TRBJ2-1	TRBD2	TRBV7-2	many	TGTGCCAGCAGCGGGACTAGCGGAAGTTACAATGAGCAGTTCTTC	CASSGTSGSYNEQFF
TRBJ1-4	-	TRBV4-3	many	TGCGCCAGCAGCCAAGGTCGTCCTCTCACTAATGAAAAACTGTTTTTT	CASSQGRPLTNEKLFF
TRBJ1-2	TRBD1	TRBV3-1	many	TGTGCCAGCAGCCAAGCCACAGGGGTGGTCTATGGCTACACCTTC	CASSQATGVVYGYTF
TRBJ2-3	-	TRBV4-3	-	TGCGCCAGCAGCCCGACTCAGGCAGATACGCAGTATTTT	CASSPTQADTQYF
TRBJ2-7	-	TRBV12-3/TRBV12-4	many	TGTGCCAGCAGTCAAACCGGGAGCTCCTACGAGCAGTACTTC	CASSQTGSSYEQYF
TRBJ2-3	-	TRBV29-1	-	TGCAGCGTTGAAGCTCTCAGCACAGATACGCAGTATTTT	CSVEALSTDTQYF
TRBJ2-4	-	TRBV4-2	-	TGTGCCAGCAGCCAAGTAGGGGGTCAGGGTGGGAACATTCAGTACTTC	CASSQVGGQGGNIQYF
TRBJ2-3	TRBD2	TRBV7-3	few	TGTGCCAGCAGCAGATTAGCGGGAGGGCCAGGAGGCACAGATACGCAGTATTTT	CASSRLAGGPGGTDTQYF
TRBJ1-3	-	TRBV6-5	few	TGTGCCAGCAGTTACTCGGCAGGGGTCGGAAACACCATATATTTT	CASSYSAGVGNTIYF
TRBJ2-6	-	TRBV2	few	TGTGCCAGCACAAGACAGGACTCTGGGGCCAACGTCCTGACTTTC	CASTRQDSGANVLTF
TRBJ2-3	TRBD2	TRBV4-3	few	TGCGCCAGCAGCCAAGATATAGCGGGACTGGCAGATACGCAGTATTTT	CASSQDIAGLADTQYF
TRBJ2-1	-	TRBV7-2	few	TGTGCCAGCAGCTTAGCAGTAGGTCAGGCGTACAATGAGCAGTTCTTC	CASSLAVGQAYNEQFF
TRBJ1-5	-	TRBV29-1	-	TGCAGCGTTGAAGGGGGCATCAATCAGCCCCAGCATTTT	CSVEGGINQPQHF
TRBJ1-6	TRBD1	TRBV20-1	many	TGCAGTGCGCTTCGAGGGACAGGGGGCTCACCCCTCCACTTT	CSALRGTGGSPLHF
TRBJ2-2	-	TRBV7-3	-	TGTGCCAGCAGCTTAGGGGGTATAGGAGCCGGGGAGCTGTTTTTT	CASSLGGIGAGELFF
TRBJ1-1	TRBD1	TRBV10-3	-	TGTGCCATCAGTGGAACAACAGGGGGTAGTTCTCGGTACACTGAAGCTTTCTTT	CAISGTTGGSSRYTEAFF
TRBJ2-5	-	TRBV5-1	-	TGCGCCAGCAGCTTGGGGCAGGTCGTACAAGAGACCCAGTACTTC	CASSLGQVVQETQYF
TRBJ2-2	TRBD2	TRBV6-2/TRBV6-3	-	TGTGCCAGCAGTTACCCAGGGACTAGCGGGAGGAAGAACACCGGGGAGCTGTTTTTT	CASSYPGTSGRKNTGELFF
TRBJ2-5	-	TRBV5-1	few	TGCGCCAGCAGCTTGGCCGACAGGAACGGAGAGACCCAGTACTTC	CASSLADRNGETQYF
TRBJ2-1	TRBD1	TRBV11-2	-	TGTGCCAGCAGCTTAGGTGTTGGCCTGGGACAGAGATACAATGAGCAGTTCTTC	CASSLGVGLGQRYNEQFF
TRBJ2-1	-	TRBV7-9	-	TGTGCCAGCAGCAGACGACCGGAGGGGACCTACAATGAGCAGTTCTTC	CASSRRPEGTYNEQFF
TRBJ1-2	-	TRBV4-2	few	TGTGCCAGCAGCCTAACAGGGCCAATCTATGGCTACACCTTC	CASSLTGPIYGYTF
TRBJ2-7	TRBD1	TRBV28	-	TGTGCCAGCAGTTTCTTTCATGGACAGGGAGGATGGGGCGAGCAGTACTTC	CASSFFHGQGGWGEQYF
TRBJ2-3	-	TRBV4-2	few	TGTGCCAGCAGCCAAGGGTCAGCTGTCCCAGATACGCAGTATTTT	CASSQGSAVPDTQYF
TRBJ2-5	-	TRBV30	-	TGTGCCTGGGCCTTAAAAGAGACCCAGTACTTC	CAWALKETQYF
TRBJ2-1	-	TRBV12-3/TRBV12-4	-	TGTGCCAGCAGCCGAGAACCCGTACAAGGGCAGTTCTTC	CASSREPVQGQFF
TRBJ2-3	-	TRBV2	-	TGTGCCAGCAGGCAGGTTACGCAGTATTTT	CASRQVTQYF
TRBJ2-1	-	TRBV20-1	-	TGCAGTGCTAGTTCCCACACCTACAATGAGCAGTTCTTC	CSASSHTYNEQFF
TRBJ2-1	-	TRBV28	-	TGTGCCAGCAGTGCCATGGCGGGGCGGTCGTACAATGAGCAGTTCTTC	CASSAMAGRSYNEQFF